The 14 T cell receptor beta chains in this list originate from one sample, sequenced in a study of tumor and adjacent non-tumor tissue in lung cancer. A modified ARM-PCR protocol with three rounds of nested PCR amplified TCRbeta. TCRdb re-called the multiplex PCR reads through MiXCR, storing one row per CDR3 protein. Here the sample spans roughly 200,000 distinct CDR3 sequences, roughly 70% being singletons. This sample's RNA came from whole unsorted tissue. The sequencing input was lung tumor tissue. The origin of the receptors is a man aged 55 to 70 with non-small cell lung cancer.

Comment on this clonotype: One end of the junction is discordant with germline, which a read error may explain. In DNA form, the CDR3 reads TGTGCCGGCAGCTCCGGGCTCCCGAACACCGGGGAGCTGTTTTTT. This gives the protein CAGSSGLPNTGELFF. The chain recombines TRBV5-6 with TRBJ2-2; D is ambiguous. The CDR3 is 15 amino acids. The V gene's germline CDR1 is SGHDT and CDR2 YYEEEE.

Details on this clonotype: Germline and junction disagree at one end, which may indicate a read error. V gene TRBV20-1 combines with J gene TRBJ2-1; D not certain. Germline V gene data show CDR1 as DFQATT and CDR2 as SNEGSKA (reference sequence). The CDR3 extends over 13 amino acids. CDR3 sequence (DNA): TGCAATGCTGGCGGATCCTCCTACAATGAGCACTTCTTC. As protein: CNAGGSSYNEHFF.

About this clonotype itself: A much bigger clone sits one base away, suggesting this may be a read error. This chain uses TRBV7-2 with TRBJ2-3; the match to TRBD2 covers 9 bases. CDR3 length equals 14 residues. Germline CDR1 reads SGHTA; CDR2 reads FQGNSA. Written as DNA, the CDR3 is TGTGCCAGCAGCCCTAGCGGGGCCACAGATACGAAGTATTTT. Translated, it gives CASSPSGATDTKYF.

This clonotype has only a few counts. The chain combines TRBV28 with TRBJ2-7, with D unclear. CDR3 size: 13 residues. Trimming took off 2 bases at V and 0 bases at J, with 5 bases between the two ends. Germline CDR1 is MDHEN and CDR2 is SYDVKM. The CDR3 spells CASSLGHSYEQYF. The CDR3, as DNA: TGTGCCAGCAGTTTAGGCCACTCCTACGAGCAGTACTTC. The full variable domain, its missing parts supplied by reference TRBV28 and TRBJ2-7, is DVKVTQSSRYLVKRTGEKVFLECVQDMDHENMFWYRQDPGLGLRLIYFSYDVKMKEKGDIPEGYSVSREKKERFSLILESASTNQTSMYLCASSLGHSYEQYFGPGTRLTVT.

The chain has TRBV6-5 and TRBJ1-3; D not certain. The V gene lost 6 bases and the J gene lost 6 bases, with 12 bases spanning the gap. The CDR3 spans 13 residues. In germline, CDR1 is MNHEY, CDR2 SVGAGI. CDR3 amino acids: CASRYRNQNTIYF. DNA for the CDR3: TGTGCCAGCAGATACCGCAACCAAAACACCATATATTTT.

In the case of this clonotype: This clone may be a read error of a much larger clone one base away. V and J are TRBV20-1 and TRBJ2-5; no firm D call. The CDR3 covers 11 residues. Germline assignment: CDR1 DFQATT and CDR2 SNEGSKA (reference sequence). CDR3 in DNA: TGCAATGCTAGACAAAGTGAGACCCAGTACTTC. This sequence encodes CNARQSETQYF.

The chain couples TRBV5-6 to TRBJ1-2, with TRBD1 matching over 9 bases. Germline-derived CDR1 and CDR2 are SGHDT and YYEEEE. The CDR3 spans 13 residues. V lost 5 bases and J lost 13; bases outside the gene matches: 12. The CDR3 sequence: CASSYAGQGVFTF. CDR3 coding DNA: TGTGCCAGCAGTTACGCGGGACAGGGAGTATTCACCTTC.

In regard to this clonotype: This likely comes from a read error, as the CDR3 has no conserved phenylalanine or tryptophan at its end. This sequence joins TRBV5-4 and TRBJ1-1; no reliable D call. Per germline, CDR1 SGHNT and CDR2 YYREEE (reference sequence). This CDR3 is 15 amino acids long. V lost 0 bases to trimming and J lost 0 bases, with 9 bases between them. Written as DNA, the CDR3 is TGTGCCAGCAGCTTGGGGACGGAATTGAACACTGAAGCTTTCTAT. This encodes CASSLGTELNTEAFY.

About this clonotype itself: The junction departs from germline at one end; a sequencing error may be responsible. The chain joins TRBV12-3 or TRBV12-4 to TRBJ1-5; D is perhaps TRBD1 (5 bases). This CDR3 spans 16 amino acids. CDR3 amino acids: CASILGQGMGNQPQHF. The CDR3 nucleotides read TGTGCCAGCATTTTAGGGCAGGGCATGGGGAATCAACCCCAGCATTTT.

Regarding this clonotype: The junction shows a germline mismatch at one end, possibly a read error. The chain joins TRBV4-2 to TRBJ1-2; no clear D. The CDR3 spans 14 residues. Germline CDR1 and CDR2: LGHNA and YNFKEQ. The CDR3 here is CASSQEQQTDGYTF. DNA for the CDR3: TGTGCTAGCAGCCAAGAGCAACAAACGGATGGCTACACCTTC.

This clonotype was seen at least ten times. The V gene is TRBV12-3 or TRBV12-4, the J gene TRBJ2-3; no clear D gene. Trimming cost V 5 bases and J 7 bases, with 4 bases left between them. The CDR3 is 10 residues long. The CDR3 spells CASSMNTQYF. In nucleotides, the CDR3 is TGTGCCAGCAGTATGAATACGCAGTATTTT.

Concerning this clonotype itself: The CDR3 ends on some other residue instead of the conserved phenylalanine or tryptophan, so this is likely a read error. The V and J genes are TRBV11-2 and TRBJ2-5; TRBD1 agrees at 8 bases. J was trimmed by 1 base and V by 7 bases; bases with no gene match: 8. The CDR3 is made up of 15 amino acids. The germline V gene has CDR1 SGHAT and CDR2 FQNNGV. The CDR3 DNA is TGTGCCAGCAACCAGGAGACAGGGGTCCAAGAGACCCAGTACCTC. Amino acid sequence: CASNQETGVQETQYL.

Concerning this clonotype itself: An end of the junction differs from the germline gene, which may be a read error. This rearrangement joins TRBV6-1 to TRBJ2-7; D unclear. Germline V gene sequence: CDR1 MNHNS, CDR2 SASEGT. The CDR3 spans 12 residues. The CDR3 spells CVSFDYYYEQYF. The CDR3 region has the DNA TGTGTCAGCTTTGATTATTATTACGAGCAGTACTTC.

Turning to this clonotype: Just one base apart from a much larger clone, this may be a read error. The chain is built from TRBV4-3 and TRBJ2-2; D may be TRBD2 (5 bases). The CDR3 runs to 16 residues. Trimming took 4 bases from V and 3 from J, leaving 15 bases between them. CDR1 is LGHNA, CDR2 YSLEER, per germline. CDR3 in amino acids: CASSLPGDLYTGELFF. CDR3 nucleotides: TGCGCCAGCAGCCTTCCCGGGGATTTGTACACCGGGGAGCTGTTTTTT.